This is a list of T cell receptor beta chains from one sample in a study of cytomegalovirus exposure and HLA in healthy donors. Profiling relied on immunoSEQ multiplex PCR, and the TCRdb table lists in-frame clones only, not all of them. The sample yields around 150,000 clones, roughly 71% seen once. Sequenced material: PBMCs. The receptors come from a male donor in good health and CMV-seropositive. CDR3s include the opening cysteine and the closing phenylalanine or tryptophan. Each record gives: clone size, D gene, V gene, J gene, CDR3 DNA, CDR3 protein. A D gene is named only where the DNA matches it firmly. A clone size is listed for some rows: how often the clone was seen (once, few, many), or a class if it is expanded.

clone size: .; D gene: .; V gene: TRBV4-1; J gene: TRBJ2-6; CDR3 DNA: TGCGCCAGCAGCCAAGATGCGGCACCCAATGGGGCCAACGTCCTGACTTTC; CDR3 protein: CASSQDAAPNGANVLTF
clone size: few; D gene: .; V gene: TRBV10-3; J gene: TRBJ2-7; CDR3 DNA: TGTGCCATCAGCGAGGATAGCTCCTACGAGCAGTACTTC; CDR3 protein: CAISEDSSYEQYF
clone size: .; D gene: .; V gene: TRBV6-1; J gene: TRBJ2-3; CDR3 DNA: TGTGCCAGCAGTGGGCAGGGGCGGGCGACAGATACGCAGTATTTT; CDR3 protein: CASSGQGRATDTQYF
clone size: once; D gene: TRBD1; V gene: TRBV25-1; J gene: TRBJ2-1; CDR3 DNA: TGTGCCAGCAGTGTGGACAGGGGTGTGAATGAGCAGTTCTTC; CDR3 protein: CASSVDRGVNEQFF
clone size: .; D gene: TRBD1; V gene: TRBV19; J gene: TRBJ1-1; CDR3 DNA: TGTGCCAGTAGTCGGCCAGGGGGGTTTGGAACTGAAGCTTTCTTT; CDR3 protein: CASSRPGGFGTEAFF
clone size: .; D gene: TRBD1; V gene: TRBV9; J gene: TRBJ2-5; CDR3 DNA: TGTGCCAGCAGCGTGTACGGGACAGGGGGTGGGGAGACCCAGTACTTC; CDR3 protein: CASSVYGTGGGETQYF
clone size: .; D gene: TRBD2; V gene: TRBV4-3; J gene: TRBJ2-7; CDR3 DNA: TGCGCCAGCAGCCAAGATTTGCGGCGGGGGGTTGAGGAGCAGTACTTC; CDR3 protein: CASSQDLRRGVEEQYF
clone size: .; D gene: .; V gene: TRBV7-6; J gene: TRBJ2-7; CDR3 DNA: TGTGCCAGCAGCCAACCCCCCTACTACGAGCAGTACTTC; CDR3 protein: CASSQPPYYEQYF
clone size: few; D gene: .; V gene: TRBV6-1; J gene: TRBJ1-3; CDR3 DNA: TGTGCCAGCAGTGAAAGGCCTAGCTCTGGAAACACCATATATTTT; CDR3 protein: CASSERPSSGNTIYF
clone size: .; D gene: TRBD2; V gene: TRBV13; J gene: TRBJ2-1; CDR3 DNA: TGTGCCAGCAGCTCCTCCGCTAGGGCGGGGGAAGAGAGGGATGAGCAGTTCTTC; CDR3 protein: CASSSSARAGEERDEQFF
clone size: .; D gene: TRBD1; V gene: TRBV4-1; J gene: TRBJ1-5; CDR3 DNA: TGCGCCAGCAGCCAAGGGACGACAGGGGATTACAATCAGCCCCAGCATTTT; CDR3 protein: CASSQGTTGDYNQPQHF
clone size: .; D gene: TRBD2; V gene: TRBV7-2; J gene: TRBJ2-3; CDR3 DNA: TGTGCCAGCAGCTGGGCTCAACTAGCGGGGGGGTCTAGCACAGATACGCAGTATTTT; CDR3 protein: CASSWAQLAGGSSTDTQYF
clone size: .; D gene: .; V gene: TRBV25-1; J gene: TRBJ2-7; CDR3 DNA: TGTGCCAGCAGTGATAGCTTTCGGGACGAGCAGTACTTC; CDR3 protein: CASSDSFRDEQYF
clone size: .; D gene: .; V gene: TRBV30; J gene: TRBJ1-6; CDR3 DNA: TGTGCCTGGAGTGTCCGCAGGGGTAATTCACCCCTCCACTTT; CDR3 protein: CAWSVRRGNSPLHF
clone size: .; D gene: .; V gene: TRBV5-1; J gene: TRBJ2-7; CDR3 DNA: TGCGCCAGCAGCTATTCCGGGACTTGGTCATCTGACGAGCAGTACTTC; CDR3 protein: CASSYSGTWSSDEQYF
clone size: few; D gene: TRBD1; V gene: TRBV7-9; J gene: TRBJ1-6; CDR3 DNA: TGTGCCAGCAGCTTGGGGACAGTGAATTCACCCCTCCACTTT; CDR3 protein: CASSLGTVNSPLHF
clone size: .; D gene: .; V gene: TRBV5-6; J gene: TRBJ1-1; CDR3 DNA: TGTGCCAGCAGCTTGGTTACGGTGAACACTGAAGCTTTCTTT; CDR3 protein: CASSLVTVNTEAFF
clone size: .; D gene: .; V gene: TRBV7-2; J gene: TRBJ2-4; CDR3 DNA: TGTGCCAGCAGCCCTTTTGAGACCAAAAACATTCAGTACTTC; CDR3 protein: CASSPFETKNIQYF
clone size: .; D gene: TRBD2; V gene: TRBV7-7; J gene: TRBJ2-2; CDR3 DNA: TGTGCTAGCAGCTTAGCGGGCGACACCGGGGAGCTGTTTTTT; CDR3 protein: CASSLAGDTGELFF
clone size: .; D gene: TRBD1; V gene: TRBV18; J gene: TRBJ2-5; CDR3 DNA: TGTGCCACCTCCAGGGGGTACCAAGAGACCCAGTACTTC; CDR3 protein: CATSRGYQETQYF
clone size: .; D gene: .; V gene: TRBV5-3; J gene: TRBJ2-6; CDR3 DNA: TGTGCCAGAAGCTTGAGCGGACTGGGGAACGTCCTGACTTTC; CDR3 protein: CARSLSGLGNVLTF
clone size: .; D gene: .; V gene: TRBV19; J gene: TRBJ1-1; CDR3 DNA: TGTGCCAGTAGTATAGATCTCCCAAGGAGCGCTTTCTTT; CDR3 protein: CASSIDLPRSAFF
clone size: few; D gene: .; V gene: TRBV6-9; J gene: TRBJ1-2; CDR3 DNA: TGTGCCAGCAGTTCCCAAGCTTCTTCATATGGCTACACCTTC; CDR3 protein: CASSSQASSYGYTF